This note documents a single T cell receptor (beta chain) sequence. What this receptor recognizes is not known. No base qualities exist here, and no much larger clone lies one base off it. The record originates from a study of radiation and T cells in renal cell carcinoma (dated by TCRdb to 2020 to 2022). Regarding the study in general: TCR beta sequencing covered 50 to 55 samples in total, comprising some 25 tumors and around 27 peripheral blood samples. The final blood draw took place at 4 weeks after radiation, the same time as nephrectomy. Across all 50 or so samples, several million unique CDR3 nucleotide sequences, encoding 2.5 million to 3 million unique CDR3 amino acid sequences, were identified.

The immunoSEQ kit was used, according to the manufacturer's recommendations, to generate TCR beta libraries from genomic DNA. Library preparation used a first multiplex PCR with proprietary primers, then a second PCR adding unique barcodes, with bead cleanups after each round. A kit-provided positive control reaction and a negative control reaction were included in every sample batch. The final libraries were assessed on an Agilent 4200 TapeStation D1000 ScreenTape, pooled by volume, and quantified by qPCR. An Illumina NextSeq500 fitted with a MidOutput 150-cycle cartridge performed the sequencing, running 156 Read1 cycles and 15 Index1 cycles with the kit's custom primers. The pooled library was loaded at 1.0 pM with about 20% PhiX control spiked in. Per the authors' processing: Vendor-processed data were analyzed in R, with a clonotype defined as all T cells sharing the same CDR3 nucleotide sequence. For clone abundance analyses, frequencies were normalized to the 10,000 most abundant clones in each sample. Public T cell clones, which averaged fewer than five per sample, were excluded before analysis. Tumor-enriched and baseline blood-enriched clonotypes were defined by at least a 32-fold difference in abundance between compartments. Clonotypes expanded or contracted between blood time points were identified with a beta-binomial differential abundance model. Tumor-blood repertoire similarity was measured with the Baroni-Urbani and Buser coefficient, and group comparisons used two-tailed Wilcoxon tests in R. The clones in this table, taken by TCRdb from immuneACCESS, are in-frame only. Not every clone is retained; where verified, under half of the shortfall comes from an unresolved V gene, and the cause of the rest is unknown. Clone size and V and J calls were adopted from that table, with D and trimming inferred from the DNA. This sample is represented by 150,000 to 200,000 clones; about 88% of them were singletons. Approximately 11% of the sample rests with the top ten.

From its cysteine to its phenylalanine, the CDR3 spans 16 amino acids. CDR3 DNA is the only sequence kept; it has 48 bases, read in frame from the first base. The germline V gene encodes CDR1 SGHDT and CDR2 YYEEEE. At the junction V is shortened by 7 bases and J by 2 bases; bases outside the gene matches: 7. Results and caveats for the whole study, not just this receptor: Top tumor clonotypes rose in blood from baseline to 2 weeks post-radiation, then contracted by 4 weeks, suggesting transient expansion of tumor-resident clones. Blood repertoire dynamics were not followed beyond 4 weeks after treatment. Effects of radiation dose or scheduling on the TCR repertoire could not be addressed with the single-armed trial design. Because pretreatment tumor biopsies were not available, the study could not determine whether clonotypes were already present within the tumor at baseline.

The time point tag for this specimen amounts to: blood 4 weeks post-SBRT, at nephrectomy. The intended sense of this specimen's treatment or condition label: 15 Gy SBRT to primary tumor, nephrectomy 4 weeks later. The samples were drawn from a clinical trial, where primary renal cell carcinomas were treated with 15 Gy of stereotactic body radiation therapy and then removed by nephrectomy 4 weeks afterward. Serial peripheral blood from radiation-treated patients was sampled at baseline, 2 weeks and 4 weeks after SBRT to track tumor-enriched clonotypes. Every patient had renal cell carcinoma of clear cell pathology. Genomic DNA for TCR sequencing was prepared using the QIAamp DNA Blood Mini Kit (Qiagen). The analyses included just those samples that passed every quality control check.

This TCR derives from a woman aged 45-65 years with renal cell carcinoma. The specimen was blood, collected from a patient whose treatment included radiotherapy and nephrectomy. The V and J segments used are TRBV5-6 and TRBJ1-6, and 9 bases in between align with TRBD1. The CDR3 protein sequence reads: CASCSGQGPYNSPLHF. The sequenced DNA is TGTGCCAGCTGTTCGGGACAGGGTCCCTATAATTCACCCCTCCACTTT.